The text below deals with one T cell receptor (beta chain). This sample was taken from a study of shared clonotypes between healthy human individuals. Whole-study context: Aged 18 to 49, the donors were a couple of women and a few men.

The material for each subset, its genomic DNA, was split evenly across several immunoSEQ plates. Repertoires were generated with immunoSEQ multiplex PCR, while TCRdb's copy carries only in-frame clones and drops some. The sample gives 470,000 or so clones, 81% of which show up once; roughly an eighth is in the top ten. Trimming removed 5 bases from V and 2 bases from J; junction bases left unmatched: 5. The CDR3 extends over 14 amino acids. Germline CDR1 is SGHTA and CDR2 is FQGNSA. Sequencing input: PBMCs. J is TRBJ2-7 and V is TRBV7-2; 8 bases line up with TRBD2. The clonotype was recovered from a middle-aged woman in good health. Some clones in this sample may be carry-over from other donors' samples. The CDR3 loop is CASSQPGLAYEQYF. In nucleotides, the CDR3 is TGTGCCAGCAGCCAACCGGGACTAGCCTACGAGCAGTACTTC.